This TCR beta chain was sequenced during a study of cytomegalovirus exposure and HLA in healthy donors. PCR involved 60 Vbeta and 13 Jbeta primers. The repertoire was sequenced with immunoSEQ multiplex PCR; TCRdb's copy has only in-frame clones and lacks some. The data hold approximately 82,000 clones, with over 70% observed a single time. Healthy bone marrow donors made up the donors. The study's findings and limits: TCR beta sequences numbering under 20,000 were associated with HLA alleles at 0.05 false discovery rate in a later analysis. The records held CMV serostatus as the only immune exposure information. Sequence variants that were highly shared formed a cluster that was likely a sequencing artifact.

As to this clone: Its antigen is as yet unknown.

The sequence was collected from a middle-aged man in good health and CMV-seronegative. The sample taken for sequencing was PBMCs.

The CDR3 region is CASSPPGESRTEAFF. In DNA, the CDR3 is TGTGCCAGTAGTCCCCCGGGAGAGTCCCGCACTGAAGCTTTCTTT. The genes are TRBV19 and TRBJ1-1; D remains unclear. Germline values: CDR1 LNHDA, CDR2 SQIVND (reference sequence). Trimming removed 5 bases at V and 4 bases at J, with 17 bases between. The CDR3 is made up of 15 amino acids.